This TCR beta chain was obtained from a study of cytomegalovirus exposure and HLA in healthy donors. Study results and caveats: TCR sequences were mostly rare, though some public TCRs occurred in many donors. In a later analysis, across HLA loci, associated TCR counts were highest for DRB1, lowest for HLA-C. TCR beta V- and J-gene trimming, according to a later analysis, was linked to a missense DCLRE1C variant. Analyses of presence/absence relied on an assumption of roughly uniform sequencing depth across donors.

Germline V gene lookup returns CDR1 SGHRS and CDR2 YFSETQ. V shed 2 bases and J 3 bases; nucleotides not matched to a gene: 6. CDR3 length equals 17 residues. Researchers ran the PCR with 60 Vbeta and 13 Jbeta primers. TCRdb keeps only in-frame clones here, not all; method: immunoSEQ multiplex PCR. The sample has about 200,000 clones, 65% to 80% seen once. As for this clone: The target antigen is unknown.

The sequence derives from a man between 35 and 55 years old in good health and CMV-seronegative. Sequencing was performed on PBMCs. The chain employs TRBV5-1 and TRBJ1-3; TRBD1 matches at 12 bases. This chain's CDR3 is CASSFTGTGGGGNTIYF. CDR3 nucleotides: TGCGCCAGCAGCTTTACCGGGACAGGGGGCGGTGGAAACACCATATATTTT.